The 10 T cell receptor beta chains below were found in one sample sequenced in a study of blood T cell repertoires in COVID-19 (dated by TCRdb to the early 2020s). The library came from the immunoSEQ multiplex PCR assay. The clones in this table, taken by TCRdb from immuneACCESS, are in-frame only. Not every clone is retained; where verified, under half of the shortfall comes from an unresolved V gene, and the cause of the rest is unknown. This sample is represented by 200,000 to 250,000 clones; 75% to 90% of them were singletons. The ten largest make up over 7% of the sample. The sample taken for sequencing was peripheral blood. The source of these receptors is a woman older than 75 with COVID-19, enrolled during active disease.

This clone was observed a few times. This CDR3 is CASRRVGETQYF. Here the CDR3 DNA reads TGCGCCAGCCGGAGGGTGGGAGAGACCCAGTACTTC. The chain recombines TRBV5-1 with TRBJ2-5; TRBD2 might be the D (6 bases). The V end lost 7 bases, the J end lost 4 bases, and 11 bases lay between the germline ends. The CDR3 runs to 12 residues. Germline loops: CDR1 SGHRS, CDR2 YFSETQ. Full variable domain (outside the CDR3, taken from reference TRBV5-1 and TRBJ2-5): KAGVTQTPRYLIKTRGQQVTLSCSPISGHRSVSWYQQTPGQGLQFLFEYFSETQRNKGNFPGRFSGRQFSNSRSEMNVSTLELGDSALYLCASRRVGETQYFGPGTRLLVL.

DNA of the CDR3: TGTGCCAGCAGCGTCCGAGAATACGAGCAGTACTTC. Translated, it gives CASSVREYEQYF. The chain links TRBV3-1 (or the pseudogene TRBV3-2) to TRBJ2-7; D not resolved. V lost 5 bases and J lost 4, with 9 bases in between. Germline assignment: CDR1 LGHDT and CDR2 YNNKEL (reference sequence). The CDR3 covers 12 residues.

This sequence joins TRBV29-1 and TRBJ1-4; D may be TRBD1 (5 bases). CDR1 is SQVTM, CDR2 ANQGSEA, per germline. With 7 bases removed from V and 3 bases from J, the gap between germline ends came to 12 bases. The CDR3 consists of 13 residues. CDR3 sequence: CSASRAPNEKLFF. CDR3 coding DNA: TGCAGCGCCTCCAGGGCCCCTAATGAAAAACTGTTTTTT.

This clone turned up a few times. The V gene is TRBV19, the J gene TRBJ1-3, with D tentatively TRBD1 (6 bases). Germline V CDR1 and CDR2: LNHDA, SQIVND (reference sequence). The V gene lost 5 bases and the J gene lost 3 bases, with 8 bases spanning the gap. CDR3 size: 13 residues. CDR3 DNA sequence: TGTGCCAGTAGTCCAGGGGTTGGAAACACCATATATTTT. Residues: CASSPGVGNTIYF.

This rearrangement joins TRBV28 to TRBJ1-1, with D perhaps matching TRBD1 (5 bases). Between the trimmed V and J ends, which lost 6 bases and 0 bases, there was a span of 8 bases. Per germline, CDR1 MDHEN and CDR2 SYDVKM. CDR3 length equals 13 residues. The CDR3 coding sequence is TGTGCCAGCAGACAGGCTGTGAACACTGAAGCTTTCTTT. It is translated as CASRQAVNTEAFF.

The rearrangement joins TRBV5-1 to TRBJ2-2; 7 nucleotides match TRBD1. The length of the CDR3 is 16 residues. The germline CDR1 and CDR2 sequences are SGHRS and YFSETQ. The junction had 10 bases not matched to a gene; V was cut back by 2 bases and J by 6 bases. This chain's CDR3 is CASSLEPHRGAGELFF. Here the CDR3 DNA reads TGCGCCAGCAGCTTAGAGCCCCACAGGGGAGCCGGGGAGCTGTTTTTT.

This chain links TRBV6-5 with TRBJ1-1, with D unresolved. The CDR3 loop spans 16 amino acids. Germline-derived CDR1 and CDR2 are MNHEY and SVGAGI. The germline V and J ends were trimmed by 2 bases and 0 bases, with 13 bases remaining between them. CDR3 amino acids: CASSYTEPYMNTEAFF. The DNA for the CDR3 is TGTGCCAGCAGTTACACGGAGCCTTACATGAACACTGAAGCTTTCTTT.

CDR3 nucleotide sequence: TGTGCCAGCAGTTACTCGCCGGGACAGGGTCCCTACGAGCAGTACTTC. It codes for CASSYSPGQGPYEQYF. V is TRBV6-5 and J is TRBJ2-7, with 9 bases lining up with TRBD1. From germline, CDR1 is MNHEY and CDR2 SVGAGI. The CDR3 runs 16 residues. V was pared by 0 bases and J by 2 bases, with 5 bases of the junction left unmatched.

The CDR3 DNA reads as TGTGCCAGCAGTTACTCCGGGGACTATGGCTACACCTTC. It specifies CASSYSGDYGYTF. The chain joins TRBV6-5 to TRBJ1-2; unclear D gene. Trimming removed 0 bases from V and 3 bases from J, with 5 bases in between. This CDR3 contains 13 residues. Germline CDR1 and CDR2: MNHEY and SVGAGI.

CDR3 loop: CASSLPSSRYEQYF. CDR3 coding DNA: TGTGCCAGCAGCTTGCCATCATCTAGGTACGAGCAGTACTTC. This chain uses TRBV5-4 with TRBJ2-7; no firm D call. Germline V gives CDR1 SGHNT, CDR2 YYREEE (reference sequence). V was trimmed by 1 base and J by 4 bases, leaving 12 bases between them. CDR3 length: 14 amino acids.